In its sample, the clone carrying this TCR beta chain was seen once. The sample belongs to a study of blood T cell repertoires in COVID-19. The repertoire was sequenced with immunoSEQ multiplex PCR; TCRdb's copy has only in-frame clones and lacks some. The sample has tens of thousands of clones; roughly 88% are singletons. This CDR3 is 15 amino acids long. CDR1 SNHLY and CDR2 FYNNEI come from the germline V gene. V shed 2 bases and J 7 bases; nucleotides not matched to a gene: 4. Sequenced: peripheral blood. This clonotype originated in a woman aged 65 to 85 with acute or convalescent COVID-19. V and J are TRBV2 and TRBJ2-1; 11 bases are a match to TRBD2. Here the CDR3 DNA reads TGTGCCAGCAGTGAAAATAGCGGGAGGGGGAATGAGCAGTTCTTC. Protein product: CASSENSGRGNEQFF.